This TCR beta chain was sequenced during a study of cytotoxic CD8 clonotypes in ibrutinib-treated CLL. About the study: The sample average was about 240,000 productive templates and tens of thousands of productive rearrangements.

Genomic DNA (roughly 1.9 micrograms) was obtained from cryopreserved PBMCs for construction of TCR beta libraries. This clone was seen a single time. Sequencing used immunoSEQ multiplex PCR; TCRdb keeps in-frame clones, though not all of them. Of approximately 25,000 clones listed, roughly 70% were seen once; the top ten hold 40% to 50%. This CDR3 has 13 amino acids. In germline, CDR1 is MDHEN, CDR2 SYDVKM. Trimming shortened V by 3 bases and J by 7 bases, and 12 bases separated the two germline ends. The chain is built from TRBV28 and TRBJ2-5; possibly TRBD1 or TRBD2 for D (6 bases each). The source is a human donor with chronic lymphocytic leukemia. Specimen: PBMCs, collected after 12 months of ibrutinib treatment. The CDR3 nucleotides are TGTGCCAGCAGTTTTGGGGGGCGGCCGACCCAGTACTTC. Translating gives CASSFGGRPTQYF.